Below, one T cell receptor (beta chain) is given with its context. Sequencing was performed with immunoSEQ multiplex PCR; in TCRdb, only in-frame clones are kept and a portion is missing. The profile covers some 250,000 clones, with 81% appearing a single time and over 2.5% taken by the ten largest. This sample was taken from a study of blood T cell repertoires in COVID-19. Unmatched junction bases numbered 6, after V lost 1 base and J lost 12 bases. The germline gives CDR1 LGHDT, CDR2 YNNKEL (reference sequence). This CDR3 has 14 amino acids. The TCR comes from a woman aged 60-70 years with active or convalescent COVID-19. V is TRBV3-1 (or the pseudogene TRBV3-2) and J is TRBJ1-1, with 12 bases that match TRBD1. The sequenced material came from peripheral blood. The CDR3 bases are TGTGCCAGCAGCCAAGTGGGGACAGGGGGCTTAACTTTCTTT. It codes for CASSQVGTGGLTFF.